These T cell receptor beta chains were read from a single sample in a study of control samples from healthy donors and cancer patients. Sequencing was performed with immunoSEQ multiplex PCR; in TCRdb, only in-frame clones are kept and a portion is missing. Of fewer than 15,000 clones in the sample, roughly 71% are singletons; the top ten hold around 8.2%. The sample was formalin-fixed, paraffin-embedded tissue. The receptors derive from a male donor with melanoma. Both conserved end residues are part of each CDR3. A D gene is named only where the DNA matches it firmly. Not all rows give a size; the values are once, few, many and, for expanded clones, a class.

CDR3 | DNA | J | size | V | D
CASSPRQGTGELFF | TGTGCCAGCAGCCCGAGACAGGGCACCGGGGAGCTGTTTTTT | TRBJ2-2 | NA | TRBV11-3 | TRBD1
CASSQRRPGNTIYF | TGTGCCAGCAGCCAACGGAGACCTGGAAACACCATATATTTT | TRBJ1-3 | NA | TRBV3-1/TRBV3-2 | NA
CASSPGTHNTGELFF | TGTGCCAGCAGTCCCGGGACACATAACACCGGGGAGCTGTTTTTT | TRBJ2-2 | NA | TRBV2 | NA
CASSRGTGPHTDTQYF | TGTGCCAGCAGCAGGGGGACGGGACCCCACACAGATACGCAGTATTTT | TRBJ2-3 | NA | TRBV3-1/TRBV3-2 | NA
CASSPGGGYNSPLHF | TGTGCCAGCAGCCCAGGGGGGGGATATAATTCACCCCTCCACTTT | TRBJ1-6 | medium-sized | TRBV6-5 | TRBD1
CATSRGGSAEAFF | TGTGCCACCAGCAGAGGAGGGAGTGCTGAAGCTTTCTTT | TRBJ1-1 | NA | TRBV15 | NA
CASSLRLANTGELFF | TGTGCCAGCAGCTTGCGGCTGGCGAACACCGGGGAGCTGTTTTTT | TRBJ2-2 | NA | TRBV5-5 | NA
CASSLEPGTGDTEAFF | TGCGCCAGCAGCTTGGAACCCGGGACAGGGGACACTGAAGCTTTCTTT | TRBJ1-1 | NA | TRBV5-1 | TRBD1
CASSRPPGSSYNEQFF | TGCGCCAGCAGCCGACCACCAGGGAGCTCCTACAATGAGCAGTTCTTC | TRBJ2-1 | once | TRBV5-1 | NA
CASSLGVAGATSSYNEQFF | TGCGCCAGCAGCTTGGGGGTAGCGGGGGCCACGAGCTCCTACAATGAGCAGTTCTTC | TRBJ2-1 | NA | TRBV5-1 | TRBD2
CASSPPGLQNQPQHF | TGTGCCAGTAGTCCCCCTGGATTACAAAATCAGCCCCAGCATTTT | TRBJ1-5 | once | TRBV19 | NA
CASSYSFGDSSSGVSSYEQYF | TGTGCCAGCAGTTATTCTTTCGGGGATAGTTCTAGCGGGGTTAGCTCCTACGAGCAGTACTTC | TRBJ2-7 | NA | TRBV6-9 | TRBD2
CASSINSNSNQPQHF | TGTGCCAGCAGCATAAACAGCAATAGCAATCAGCCCCAGCATTTT | TRBJ1-5 | once | TRBV7-2 | NA
CASNLGVSEAFF | TGTGCCAGCAACCTAGGGGTAAGTGAAGCTTTCTTT | TRBJ1-1 | NA | TRBV21-1 | NA
CASSLASSYNEQFF | TGTGCCAGCAGCTTAGCGAGCTCCTACAATGAGCAGTTCTTC | TRBJ2-1 | NA | TRBV11-2 | NA
CASRIGSSGNTIYF | TGTGCCAGCAGGATCGGGAGCTCTGGAAACACCATATATTTT | TRBJ1-3 | NA | TRBV7-8 | NA
CASSLPSTSNEKLFF | TGTGCCAGCAGCTTACCCAGCACATCTAATGAAAAACTGTTTTTT | TRBJ1-4 | NA | TRBV7-2 | NA
CASSPNQGSAFF | TGTGCCAGCAGTCCAAATCAGGGGAGCGCTTTCTTT | TRBJ1-1 | NA | TRBV27 | NA
CASSLAGRIQETQYF | TGTGCCAGCAGCTTAGCCGGCCGGATACAAGAGACCCAGTACTTC | TRBJ2-5 | NA | TRBV7-2 | NA
CASSEWTVNEKLFF | TGTGCCAGCAGTGAATGGACAGTTAATGAAAAACTGTTTTTT | TRBJ1-4 | NA | TRBV25-1 | NA
CASSLAVLGQGLVAQHF | TGTGCCAGCAGCTTAGCTGTACTTGGACAGGGTCTGGTGGCCCAGCATTTT | TRBJ1-5 | once | TRBV7-9 | TRBD1
CASSEIGAIYEQYF | TGTGCCAGCAGTGAAATAGGGGCGATCTACGAGCAGTACTTC | TRBJ2-7 | few | TRBV2 | NA